The source of this TCR beta chain is a study of T cell repertoires in cytomegalovirus infection. Study background: CMV epitopes used comprised recently identified HLA-C-restricted ones and well-studied HLA-B-restricted ones. CMV infection plus the matching HLA type was flagged by public TCR beta signatures.

As to this clonotype: Its antigen is still unknown.

Using its own MiXCR run on the reads, TCRdb lists one record per CDR3 protein. The sample lists roughly 800,000 distinct CDR3 sequences; 25% to 35% were seen once. The germline gives CDR1 LNHDA, CDR2 SQIVND (reference sequence). J was trimmed by 3 bases and V by 9 bases; bases with no gene match: 10. The CDR3 has 15 residues. Study-wide findings and caveats: HLA-C-restricted CMV-specific TCR beta clonotypes prevailed in the ex vivo response.

The source is a human donor in good health (CMV status not recorded). Some clones in this sample may be carry-over from other donors' samples. The J gene is TRBJ1-5, the V gene TRBV19; the match to TRBD1 covers 8 bases. Source: cultured CD8+ T cells from PBMCs, taken from culture after CMV antigen stimulation. The CDR3 bases are TGTGCCAGCGAAGAAACAGGGGGTATCAATCAGCCCCAGCATTTT. Translating gives CASEETGGINQPQHF.